This record looks at one TCR beta chain sequence and its context. Its antigen is currently not known. A much more abundant neighbour one base away suggests this may be a read error. Receptor amplification or capture employed RACE. Instrument on record: NextSeq 500. During library preparation, unique molecular identifiers were attached to individual cDNA molecules so that TCRs could be counted quantitatively and reproducibly. From each blood RNA sample, both TCR alpha and TCR beta chains were sequenced. On the study's bioinformatics: The median number of TCRs per sample was 95,638, ranging from roughly 23,224 to 700,000. The Decombinator software suite was used to annotate V, J and CDR3 in the TCR reads. For PS versus PT1 abundance plots, all samples were subsampled to the same number of TCRs (28,000). Expanded TCRs were defined as absent before sensitization and observed at least eight times at the 2-week time point. TCRdb itself trimmed the public reads at Q25 with fastp, ran MiXCR and retained productive beta chains. Duplicate CDR3 protein sequences are folded into a single record with the most common DNA and genes. The V and J calls, along with clone size, are taken from TCRdb and not from the paper's own processing. In this sample the table shows approximately 95,000 distinct CDR3 sequences, 9.5% to 12% of which occur a single time. The biggest ten clones account for about 3% of the sample.

Read against the paper, the sample's time point label means: patch test 2, 6 weeks after DPC sensitization. Explained via the paper, the treatment or condition label denotes: therapeutic diphenylcyclopropenone sensitization with weekly scalp DPC. At every patch-test visit, the blood draw took place before the patch test was put on. Eligible patients were aged 18 to 70, diagnosed with alopecia, deemed suitable for DPC therapy, and excluded if pregnant. Total RNA was isolated from unfractionated whole blood collected in Tempus Blood RNA tubes. These data are taken from a study of human T cells and chemical hapten exposure (dated by TCRdb to about 2021). Regarding the complete study: For sensitization, 2% DPC in acetone was applied to a 2 cm by 2 cm area of upper inner arm skin. Throughout the study period of around 24 weeks, patients also received therapeutic DPC doses to the scalp every week. Patch testing on the upper back used Finn chambers containing 0.01% DPC, with scoring done after 6 days according to International Contact Dermatitis Research Group standards. Alopecia areata with under or over 50% scalp involvement, alopecia totalis and alopecia universalis were represented in the patient cohort, which was mostly female. The libraries were sequenced as a pool, and the TCR yield per sample differed mostly because of small variations in library volumes within the pool. The study tracked peripheral blood TCR repertoire changes in vivo during primary and secondary sensitization to the hapten diphenylcyclopropenone (DPC) in alopecia patients. Blood samples were taken from patients before sensitization (week 0) and at 2, 6 and about 24 weeks after DPC sensitization. Nearly 30 alopecia patients gave blood for TCR sequencing at one to four time points (pre-sensitization, 2, 6 and 24 weeks). Summary of the overall study and its limitations: Repeated subsampling changed both the strength of the expansion versus patch-test correlation and the threshold at which the correlation became significant. Alopecia, a presumed autoimmune disease, was present in all patients, so the immune response of the patients might differ from that of healthy individuals. Patch test score correlated positively with the number of PT1 expanded TCRs, reaching significance at thresholds 8, 16 and 32 but not at 4. Expanded TCRs formed significantly more large CDR3 similarity clusters than pre-sensitization or healthy control sets, consistent with antigen-driven responses. No change with DPC sensitization was found in the number of TCRs above 1 in 1000 frequency, and no evidence of global repertoire structure alterations was found.

From the germline V gene, CDR1 is SQVTM and CDR2 is ANQGSEA. Germline trimming amounts to 6 bases on V and 7 bases on J, with 11 as the count of junction bases outside the gene matches. Its CDR3 holds 14 amino acids, cysteine through phenylalanine. The sequence is cut down to CDR3 DNA, 42 bases in frame from base 1. Sequencing was performed on whole blood, taken in connection with sensitization to the hapten diphenylcyclopropenone (DPC). The chain is assembled from TRBV29-1 and TRBJ2-2, and TRBD2 matches 7 of the central bases. This TCR was sampled from a woman aged 40 to 55 with alopecia areata. Some clones in this sample may be carry-over from other donors' samples. CDR3 reads: CSVSRAGVSGELFF. The DNA sequence is given as TGCAGCGTCTCAAGGGCGGGAGTAAGCGGGGAGCTGTTTTTT.